One and the same sample provided the 11 T cell receptor beta chains below, sequenced in a study of regulatory T cells in long-lasting Graves disease. Documented time point: newly diagnosed GD, antithyroid drugs for less than 3 months. The TCR library was made from RNA extracted from PBMCs. TCR beta libraries were built with iRepertoire HTBI primers and Arm-PCR of CDR3 regions. TCRdb independently ran MiXCR on the multiplex PCR reads; one entry per CDR3 protein. The sample includes about 320,000 distinct CDR3 sequences, 18% of them seen just once. This specimen was peripheral blood mononuclear cells (PBMCs), taken at new diagnosis, from a patient treated with antithyroid drugs. The receptors shown here come from a female donor with Graves disease.

The CDR3 region has the DNA TGTGCCAGCACAACCAAGGGGACCTCCTATGGCTACACCTTC. Amino acid sequence: CASTTKGTSYGYTF. This chain joins TRBV2 and TRBJ1-2, with D maybe TRBD1 (5 bases). The ends were cut back, 7 bases at V and 4 bases at J, with 16 bases in the middle. The germline V gene has CDR1 SNHLY and CDR2 FYNNEI. This CDR3 has 14 amino acids.

This clonotype was counted between two and nine times. The chain uses TRBV19 and TRBJ2-2; D remains ambiguous. Germline CDR1 reads LNHDA; CDR2 reads SQIVND (reference sequence). The CDR3 spans 13 residues. The V and J ends lost 8 bases and 3 bases respectively, with 10 bases between them. CDR3 region: CASVPADTGELFF. For the CDR3, the DNA is TGTGCCAGTGTACCCGCGGACACCGGGGAGCTGTTTTTT.

Many counts were recorded for this clonotype. The V gene is TRBV4-1, the J gene TRBJ2-3, with 7 bases lining up with TRBD2. J was trimmed by 4 bases and V by 0 bases; bases with no gene match: 10. This CDR3 comprises 17 residues. CDR1 MGHRA and CDR2 YSYEKL come from the germline V gene. CDR3 sequence: CASSQDNGGRSPDTQYF. The CDR3, as DNA: TGCGCCAGCAGCCAAGATAATGGCGGGAGATCTCCAGATACGCAGTATTTT.

This clonotype was detected many times. V is TRBV11-2 and J is TRBJ2-2; the match to TRBD1 covers 9 bases. Germline V gives CDR1 SGHAT, CDR2 FQNNGV. Trimming cost V 3 bases and J 7 bases; bases outside gene matches: 6. CDR3 size: 15 residues. The CDR3 nucleotides are TGTGCCAGCAGCTTTTGGACAGGGGAGGGCGGGGAGCTGTTTTTT. Translating gives CASSFWTGEGGELFF.

This clonotype occurred many times. The genes are TRBV3-1 and TRBJ2-1, with D perhaps TRBD1 or TRBD2 (6 bases each). The CDR3 sequence is 14 residues long. Germline V gene sequence: CDR1 LGHDT, CDR2 YNNKEL (reference sequence). V shed 1 base and J shed 7 bases, with 11 bases lying between them. The CDR3 DNA is TGTGCCAGCAGCCAAGTACGAGGGGGGAATGAGCAGTTCTTC. Protein product: CASSQVRGGNEQFF.

This clonotype turned up a few times. A clone one base away is much larger, so this may be a read error. This chain uses TRBV6-1 with TRBJ1-3, with a possible D match to TRBD1 (5 bases). CDR1 is MNHNS, CDR2 SASEGT, per germline. The CDR3 spans 14 residues. CDR3 DNA: TGTGCCAGCAGTGAAAGAAGGGGCGGAAACACCATGTATTTT. This translates into CASSERRGGNTMYF.

This clonotype was counted ten times or more. This chain links TRBV11-2 with TRBJ2-1; D is possibly TRBD2 (5 bases). Germline CDR1 SGHAT, CDR2 FQNNGV. CDR3 length: 14 residues. Trimming left V 4 bases short and J 4 bases short, with 11 bases between. CDR3 sequence reads: CASSYSGLYNEQFF. The CDR3 nucleotides read TGTGCCAGCAGCTACAGCGGCTTATACAATGAGCAGTTCTTC.

The chain employs TRBV2 and TRBJ2-1, with D perhaps TRBD2 (6 bases). Trimming left V 7 bases short and J 2 bases short, with 15 bases between. Germline V gives CDR1 SNHLY, CDR2 FYNNEI. CDR3 length equals 15 residues. As DNA, the CDR3 is TGTGCCAGCACCTCCGAGCGGGCCCCCTACAATGAGCAGTTCTTC. Its protein is CASTSERAPYNEQFF.

This clonotype was found many times. The chain has TRBV5-1 and TRBJ2-7; the match to TRBD2 covers 10 bases. Losses at the gene ends were 0 bases for V and 6 bases for J; bases not matched to a gene: 3. This CDR3 spans 14 amino acids. Germline V gives CDR1 SGHRS, CDR2 YFSETQ. The CDR3 protein is CASSLELAGPEQYF. DNA for the CDR3: TGCGCCAGCAGCTTGGAACTAGCGGGACCCGAGCAGTACTTC.

This clonotype was seen at least ten times. The chain has TRBV11-3 and TRBJ2-1; tentative D call: TRBD1 (6 bases). Germline CDR1 and CDR2: SGHNT and YENEEA. Trimming pared 5 bases from V and 3 bases from J, leaving 14 bases between. This CDR3 has 15 amino acids. The CDR3 protein is CASSGDKRSYNEQFF. CDR3 nucleotides: TGTGCCAGCAGCGGGGACAAACGGAGCTACAATGAGCAGTTCTTC.

With respect to this clonotype: Sequence at one end of the junction differs from germline and may be a read error. The genes are TRBV30 and TRBJ2-7; D not resolved. In germline, CDR1 is GTSNPN, CDR2 SVGIG (reference sequence). The CDR3 spans 12 residues. The CDR3 nucleotides read TGTGCCTGGAGTTTGTACAGCTACGAGCAATACTTC. Translated, it gives CAWSLYSYEQYF. The full variable domain, completed using reference TRBV30 and TRBJ2-7, is SQTIHQWPATLVQPVGSPLSLECTVEGTSNPNLYWYRQAAGRGLQLLFYSVGIGQISSEVPQNLSASRPQDRQFILSSKKLLLSDSGFYLCAWSLYSYEQYFGPGTRLTVT.